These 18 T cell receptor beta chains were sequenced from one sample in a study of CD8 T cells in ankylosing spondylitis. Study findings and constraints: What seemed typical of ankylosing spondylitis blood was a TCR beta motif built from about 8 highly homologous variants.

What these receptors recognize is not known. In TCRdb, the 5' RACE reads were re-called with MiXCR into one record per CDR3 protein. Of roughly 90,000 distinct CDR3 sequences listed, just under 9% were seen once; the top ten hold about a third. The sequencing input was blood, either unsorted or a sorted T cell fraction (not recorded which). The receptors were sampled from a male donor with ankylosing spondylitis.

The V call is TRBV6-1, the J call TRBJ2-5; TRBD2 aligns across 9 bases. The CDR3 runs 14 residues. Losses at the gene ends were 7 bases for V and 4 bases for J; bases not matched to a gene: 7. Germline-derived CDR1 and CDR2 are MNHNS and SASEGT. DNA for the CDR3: TGTGCCAGCACCCTTCTAGCGGGACGAGAGACCCAGTACTTC. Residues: CASTLLAGRETQYF.

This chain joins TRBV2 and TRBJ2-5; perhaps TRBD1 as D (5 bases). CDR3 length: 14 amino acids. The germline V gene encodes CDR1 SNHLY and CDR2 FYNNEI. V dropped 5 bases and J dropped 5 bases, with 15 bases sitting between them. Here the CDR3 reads CASSNWTTGETQYF. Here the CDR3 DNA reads TGTGCCAGCAGTAATTGGACAACGGGTGAGACCCAGTACTTC. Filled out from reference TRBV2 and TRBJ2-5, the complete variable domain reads EPEVTQTPSHQVTQMGQEVILRCVPISNHLYFYWYRQILGQKVEFLVSFYNNEISEKSEIFDDQFSVERPDGSNFTLKIRSTKLEDSAMYFCASSNWTTGETQYFGPGTRLLVL.

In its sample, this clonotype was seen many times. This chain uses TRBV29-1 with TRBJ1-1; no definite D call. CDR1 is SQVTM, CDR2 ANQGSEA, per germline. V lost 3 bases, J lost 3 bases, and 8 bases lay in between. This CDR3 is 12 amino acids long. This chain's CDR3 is CSVDGVYTEAFF. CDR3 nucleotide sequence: TGCAGCGTTGACGGGGTTTACACTGAAGCTTTCTTT. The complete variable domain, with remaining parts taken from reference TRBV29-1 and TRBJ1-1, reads SAVISQKPSRDICQRGTSLTIQCQVDSQVTMMFWYRQQPGQSLTLIATANQGSEATYESGFVIDKFPISRPNLTFSTLTVSNMSPEDSSIYLCSVDGVYTEAFFGQGTRLTVV.

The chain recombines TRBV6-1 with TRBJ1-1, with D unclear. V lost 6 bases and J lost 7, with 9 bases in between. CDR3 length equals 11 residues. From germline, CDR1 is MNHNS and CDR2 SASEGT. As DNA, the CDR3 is TGTGCCAGCAGAAGGGCTGGTGAAGCTTTCTTT. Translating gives CASRRAGEAFF.

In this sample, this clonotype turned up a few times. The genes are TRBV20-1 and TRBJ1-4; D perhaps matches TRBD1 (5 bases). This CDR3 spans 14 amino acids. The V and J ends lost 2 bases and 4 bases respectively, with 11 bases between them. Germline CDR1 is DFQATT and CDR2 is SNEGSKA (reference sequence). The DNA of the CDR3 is TGCAGTGCTAGACTTACGGGACGTAATGAAAAACTGTTTTTT. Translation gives CSARLTGRNEKLFF.

CDR3 DNA sequence: TGCAGTGCTAGTTTGGGTTACACTGAAGCTTTCTTT. This sequence encodes CSASLGYTEAFF. V usage is TRBV20-1 and J usage is TRBJ1-1; D gene ambiguous. Trimming took off 3 bases at V and 3 bases at J, with 8 bases between the two ends. The CDR3 has 12 residues. Germline V CDR1 and CDR2: DFQATT, SNEGSKA (reference sequence).

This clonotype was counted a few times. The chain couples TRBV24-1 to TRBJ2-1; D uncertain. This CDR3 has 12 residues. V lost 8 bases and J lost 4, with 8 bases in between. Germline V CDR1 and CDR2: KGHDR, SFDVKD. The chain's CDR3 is CATNTDYNEQFF. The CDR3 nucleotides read TGTGCCACCAACACCGATTACAATGAGCAGTTCTTC.

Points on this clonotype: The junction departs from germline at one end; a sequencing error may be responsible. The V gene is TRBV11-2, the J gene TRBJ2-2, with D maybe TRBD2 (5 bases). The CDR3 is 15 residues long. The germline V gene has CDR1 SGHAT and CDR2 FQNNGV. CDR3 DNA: TGTGCCATCAGCTTAGGGCTCCTCGGGGCCGGGGAGCTGTTTTTT. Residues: CAISLGLLGAGELFF.

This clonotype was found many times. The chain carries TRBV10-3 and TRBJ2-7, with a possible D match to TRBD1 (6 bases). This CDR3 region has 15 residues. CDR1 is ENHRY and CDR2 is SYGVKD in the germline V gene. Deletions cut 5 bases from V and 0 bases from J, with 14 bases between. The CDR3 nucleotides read TGTGCCATCAGTCCAATTGACAGGAGCTCCTACGAGCAGTACTTC. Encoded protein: CAISPIDRSSYEQYF.

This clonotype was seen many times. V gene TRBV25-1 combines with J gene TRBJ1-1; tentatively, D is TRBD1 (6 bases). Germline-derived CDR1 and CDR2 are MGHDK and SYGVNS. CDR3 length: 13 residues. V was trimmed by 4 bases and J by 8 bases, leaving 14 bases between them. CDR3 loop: CASSGGGGYEAFF. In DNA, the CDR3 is TGTGCCAGCAGTGGTGGAGGGGGGTACGAAGCTTTCTTT.

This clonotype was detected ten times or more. CDR3 nucleotides: TGTGCCAGCACCTCCGGACTAGTCTACAATGAGCAGTTCTTC. This encodes CASTSGLVYNEQFF. The chain employs TRBV6-2 or TRBV6-3 and TRBJ2-1; TRBD2 matches 7 bases. Germline V gives CDR1 MNHEY, CDR2 SVGEGT. J was trimmed by 3 bases and V by 7 bases; bases with no gene match: 6. CDR3 size: 14 residues.

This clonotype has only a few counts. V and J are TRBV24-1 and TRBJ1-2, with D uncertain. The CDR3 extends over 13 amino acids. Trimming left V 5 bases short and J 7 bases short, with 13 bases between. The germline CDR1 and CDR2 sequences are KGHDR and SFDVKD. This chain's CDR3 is CATSVGLGGGYTF. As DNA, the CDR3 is TGTGCCACCAGTGTTGGCCTCGGAGGTGGCTACACCTTC.

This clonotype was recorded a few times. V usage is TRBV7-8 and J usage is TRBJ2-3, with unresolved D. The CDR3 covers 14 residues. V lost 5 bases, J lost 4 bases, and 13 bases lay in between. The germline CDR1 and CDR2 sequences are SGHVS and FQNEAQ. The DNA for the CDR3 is TGTGCCAGCAGCCTCCGACTTGGGGCAGATACGCAGTATTTT. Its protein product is CASSLRLGADTQYF.

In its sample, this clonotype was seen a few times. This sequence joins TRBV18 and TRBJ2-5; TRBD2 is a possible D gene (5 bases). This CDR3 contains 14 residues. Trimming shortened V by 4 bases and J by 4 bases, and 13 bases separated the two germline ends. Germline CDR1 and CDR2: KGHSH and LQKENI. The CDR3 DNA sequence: TGTGCCAGCTCACTTGACCCTCGGGGAGAGACCCAGTACTTC. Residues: CASSLDPRGETQYF.

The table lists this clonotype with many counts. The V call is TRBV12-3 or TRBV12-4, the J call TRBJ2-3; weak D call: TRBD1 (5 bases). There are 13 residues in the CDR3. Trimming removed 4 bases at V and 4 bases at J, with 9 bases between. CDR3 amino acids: CASSSTRADTQYF. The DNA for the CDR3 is TGTGCCAGCAGTTCCACCAGGGCAGATACGCAGTATTTT.

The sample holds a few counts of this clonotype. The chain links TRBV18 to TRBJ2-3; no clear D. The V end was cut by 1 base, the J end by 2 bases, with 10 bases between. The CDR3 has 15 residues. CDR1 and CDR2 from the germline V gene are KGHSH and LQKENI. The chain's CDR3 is CASSPQTDDTDTQYF. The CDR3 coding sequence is TGTGCCAGCTCACCACAAACAGATGACACAGATACGCAGTATTTT.

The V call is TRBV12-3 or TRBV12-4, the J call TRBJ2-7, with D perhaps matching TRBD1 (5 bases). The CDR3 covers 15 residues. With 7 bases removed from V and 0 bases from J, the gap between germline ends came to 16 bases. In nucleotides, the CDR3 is TGTGCCAGCAATTTGAATGGCAGGGACTCCTACGAGCAGTACTTC. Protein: CASNLNGRDSYEQYF.

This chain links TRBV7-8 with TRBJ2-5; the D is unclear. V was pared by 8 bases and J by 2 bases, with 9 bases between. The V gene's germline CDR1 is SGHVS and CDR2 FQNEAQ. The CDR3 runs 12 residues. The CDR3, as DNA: TGTGCCAGCCTTACGGCACAAGAGACCCAGTACTTC. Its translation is CASLTAQETQYF.